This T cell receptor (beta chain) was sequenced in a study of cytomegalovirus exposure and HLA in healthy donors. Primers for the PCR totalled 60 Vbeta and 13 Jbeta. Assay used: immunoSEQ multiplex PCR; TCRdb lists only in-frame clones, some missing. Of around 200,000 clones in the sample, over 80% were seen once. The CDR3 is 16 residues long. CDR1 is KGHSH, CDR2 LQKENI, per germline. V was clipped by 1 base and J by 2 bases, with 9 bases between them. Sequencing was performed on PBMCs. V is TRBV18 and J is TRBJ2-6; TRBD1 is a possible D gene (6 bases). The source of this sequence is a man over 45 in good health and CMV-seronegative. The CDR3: CASSPLRGTGANVLTF. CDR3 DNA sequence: TGTGCCAGCTCACCACTGAGGGGGACTGGGGCCAACGTCCTGACTTTC.